This entry is about one T cell receptor beta chain. Its antigen is currently unknown. All trial patients relapsed after autologous stem cell transplantation. Best responses were complete response, partial response or progressive disease. The CDR3 contains 14 residues. From germline, CDR1 is SNHLY and CDR2 FYNNEI. V gave up 1 base and J gave up 6 bases; unmatched junction bases: 4. TCRdb keeps only in-frame clones here, not all; method: immunoSEQ multiplex PCR. Of some 100,000 clones in the sample, 92% were seen once. The source of the sample is a study of PD-1 blockade in classical Hodgkin lymphoma. Findings and limits, study-wide: Why repertoires differed is undefined; disease activity or prior therapy possibly contributed. A reduction in baseline TCR diversity was reportedly seen in newly diagnosed patients relative to healthy donors.

The sequence was collected from a human donor with classical Hodgkin lymphoma. This rearrangement joins TRBV2 to TRBJ2-7; 9 bases line up with TRBD2. Sample: peripheral blood mononuclear cells (PBMCs), taken at baseline. CDR3: CASSEVAGVGEQYF. DNA for the CDR3: TGTGCCAGCAGTGAAGTAGCGGGAGTAGGCGAGCAGTACTTC.